Shown below are 28 T cell receptor beta chains from a single sample sequenced in a study of OX40 agonist ivuxolimab in advanced cancers. The protocol was immunoSEQ multiplex PCR, while the TCRdb copy is restricted to in-frame clones and leaves out a portion. Seen here are 50,000 to 65,000 clones, about 93% observed once, and the top ten hold more than 20%. Sequences were derived from CD4+ or CD8+ T cells sorted from blood, sampled in a trial of the OX40 agonist ivuxolimab. These receptors all stem from an adult with an advanced solid tumor such as melanoma, head and neck, liver or kidney cancer.

The rearrangement joins TRBV9 to TRBJ2-5, with 7 bases that match TRBD1. The CDR3 spans 15 residues. Trimming at V came to 4 bases and at J to 2 bases, leaving 8 bases not matched to a gene. From germline, CDR1 is SGDLS and CDR2 YYNGEE. CDR3 nucleotide sequence: TGTGCCAGCAGCCCCGCCGGACAGGAACAAGAGACCCAGTACTTC. It is translated as CASSPAGQEQETQYF.

The rearrangement links TRBV6-5 to TRBJ2-7; TRBD2 aligns across 8 bases. This CDR3 has 15 residues. The ends lost 4 bases at V and 4 bases at J; junction bases unmatched: 9. CDR1 is MNHEY and CDR2 is SVGAGI in the germline V gene. The CDR3 sequence: CASSSIAGSWYEQYF. In DNA form, the CDR3 reads TGTGCCAGCAGTTCCATAGCGGGAAGCTGGTACGAGCAGTACTTC.

V and J are TRBV28 and TRBJ1-5; 10 bases map to TRBD1. Germline V gene lookup returns CDR1 MDHEN and CDR2 SYDVKM. The CDR3 consists of 16 residues. V trimming: 6 bases; J trimming: 4 bases; junction bases outside the gene matches: 9. CDR3 region: CASRPGTGASNQPQHF. The DNA for the CDR3 is TGTGCCAGCAGACCCGGGACAGGGGCAAGTAATCAGCCCCAGCATTTT.

The V gene is TRBV28, the J gene TRBJ1-3; D unresolved. The CDR3 runs to 14 residues. V was pared by 5 bases and J by 2 bases, with 10 bases between. Germline V gene sequence: CDR1 MDHEN, CDR2 SYDVKM. The CDR3 region is CASSPVGPGNTIYF. The CDR3 region has the DNA TGTGCCAGCAGTCCCGTAGGTCCTGGAAACACCATATATTTT.

J is TRBJ2-7 and V is TRBV11-2, with D maybe TRBD2 (6 bases). V was clipped by 3 bases and J by 3 bases, with 9 bases between them. CDR3 size: 13 residues. Germline V lookup: CDR1 SGHAT, CDR2 FQNNGV. CDR3 DNA: TGTGCCAGCAGCTTTCGGGGGAGCTACGAGCAGTACTTC. Translation: CASSFRGSYEQYF.

J is TRBJ2-7 and V is TRBV5-1; 9 nucleotides align to TRBD1. CDR3 length: 14 amino acids. Germline V gene lookup returns CDR1 SGHRS and CDR2 YFSETQ. J gave up 2 bases and V 4 bases, and 4 bases lay outside the gene matches. In DNA form, the CDR3 reads TGCGCCAGCAGCATGGGACAGGGAGCCTACGAGCAGTACTTC. Encoded protein: CASSMGQGAYEQYF.

The rearrangement uses TRBV11-2 and TRBJ2-7; 8 bases agree with TRBD1. CDR3 size: 14 residues. Germline CDR1 is SGHAT and CDR2 is FQNNGV. The J segment lost 3 bases and the V segment lost 5 bases, leaving 6 bases of the junction unmatched. The CDR3 region has the DNA TGTGCCAGCAGCCCCCAGGGGGCAAACTACGAGCAGTACTTC. It encodes CASSPQGANYEQYF.

The rearrangement links TRBV30 to TRBJ2-4; 7 bases are shared with TRBD1. Per the germline V gene, CDR1 is GTSNPN and CDR2 is SVGIG (reference sequence). This CDR3 region has 14 residues. J gave up 9 bases and V 1 base, and 9 bases lay outside the gene matches. The CDR3 coding sequence is TGTGCCTGGAGTGGAGGGGGCAGAAGGGGCATTCAGTACTTC. Protein sequence: CAWSGGGRRGIQYF.

The CDR3 reads CASSLRPADTDTQYF. Written as DNA, the CDR3 is TGCGCCAGCAGCCTTCGCCCAGCGGACACAGATACGCAGTATTTT. The chain uses TRBV4-1 and TRBJ2-3, with a weak D call TRBD2 (5 bases). This CDR3 is 15 amino acids long. The V end was cut by 4 bases, the J end by 2 bases, with 13 bases between. The germline V gene encodes CDR1 MGHRA and CDR2 YSYEKL.

The DNA of the CDR3 is TGTGCCAGCAGCTTAGACCCCAGTGGACTAGCGGGAAGACCCGGGGAGCTGTTTTTT. Translated, it gives CASSLDPSGLAGRPGELFF. This sequence joins TRBV7-2 and TRBJ2-2; 12 positions match TRBD2. V shed 1 base and J 6 bases; nucleotides not matched to a gene: 12. CDR1 SGHTA and CDR2 FQGNSA come from the germline V gene. CDR3 length: 19 residues.

This clone was counted only a few times. This chain connects TRBV7-9 to TRBJ1-1, with D uncertain. The CDR3 covers 16 residues. Trimming took 2 bases from V and 1 from J, leaving 14 bases between them. Per the germline V gene, CDR1 is SEHNR and CDR2 is FQNEAQ (reference sequence). CDR3 coding DNA: TGTGCCAGCAGCTTATCAACCGAGCATGGGAACACTGAAGCTTTCTTT. Encoded protein: CASSLSTEHGNTEAFF.

The chain couples TRBV29-1 to TRBJ2-5; D tentatively reads TRBD1 or TRBD2 (6 bases each). Germline V gene sequence: CDR1 SQVTM, CDR2 ANQGSEA. Trimming cost V 8 bases and J 5 bases, with 21 bases left between them. The CDR3 has 14 amino acids. CDR3 in DNA: TGCAGCCCTGGGGGGCAGCGGACCGGGGAGACCCAGTACTTC. Protein sequence: CSPGGQRTGETQYF. The whole variable domain, filled in from reference TRBV29-1 and TRBJ2-5, reads SAVISQKPSRDICQRGTSLTIQCQVDSQVTMMFWYRQQPGQSLTLIATANQGSEATYESGFVIDKFPISRPNLTFSTLTVSNMSPEDSSIYLCSPGGQRTGETQYFGPGTRLLVL.

The V call is TRBV11-2, the J call TRBJ2-1; D might be TRBD2 (5 bases). Germline V gene lookup returns CDR1 SGHAT and CDR2 FQNNGV. Trimming took 6 bases from V and 2 from J, leaving 14 bases between them. The CDR3 length is 15 residues. CDR3 in DNA: TGTGCCAGCAGGGTACGGAGCGGACCCTACAATGAGCAGTTCTTC. Its translation is CASRVRSGPYNEQFF.

The chain employs TRBV5-5 and TRBJ2-2, with 9 bases aligning to TRBD2. The trim removed 9 bases at V and 4 bases at J, leaving 7 bases unmatched. The CDR3 is made up of 14 amino acids. Per the germline V gene, CDR1 is SGHKS and CDR2 is YYEKEE (reference sequence). CDR3 in DNA: TGTGCCACCCCTAGCGGGATCGTCACCGGGGAGCTGTTTTTT. This encodes CATPSGIVTGELFF. The whole variable domain, filled in from reference TRBV5-5 and TRBJ2-2, reads DAGVTQSPTHLIKTRGQQVTLRCSPISGHKSVSWYQQVLGQGPQFIFQYYEKEERGRGNFPDRFSARQFPNYSSELNVNALLLGDSALYLCATPSGIVTGELFFGEGSRLTVL.

V usage is TRBV4-1 and J usage is TRBJ2-7; 10 bases align to TRBD1. The CDR3 runs to 14 residues. After removal of 8 bases from V and 2 bases from J, the junction contained 6 bases not matched to a gene. Germline V gives CDR1 MGHRA, CDR2 YSYEKL. CDR3 in amino acids: CASARGQGTYEQYF. CDR3 nucleotide sequence: TGCGCCAGCGCTAGGGGACAGGGGACCTACGAGCAGTACTTC.

The chain employs TRBV13 and TRBJ2-3; D possibly corresponds to TRBD2 (6 bases). Germline values: CDR1 PRHDT, CDR2 FYEKMQ (reference sequence). This CDR3 has 13 amino acids. Trimming left V 3 bases short and J 6 bases short, with 10 bases between. This CDR3 is CASSFEREDTQYF. The CDR3 DNA reads TGTGCCAGCAGCTTTGAACGGGAGGATACGCAGTATTTT. Supplemented by reference TRBV13 and TRBJ2-3, the full variable domain reads AAGVIQSPRHLIKEKRETATLKCYPIPRHDTVYWYQQGPGQDPQFLISFYEKMQSDKGSIPDRFSAQQFSDYHSELNMSSLELGDSALYFCASSFEREDTQYFGPGTRLTVL.

As for this clone: Compared with germline, one end of the junction differs, possibly owing to a read error. The J gene is TRBJ1-5, the V gene TRBV5-8; no clear D. The CDR3 has 8 residues. CDR1 is SGHTS, CDR2 YDEGEE, per germline. CDR3 DNA sequence: TGTGCCAGCAGACCGGAGGATTTT. Residues: CASRPEDF.

The V and J genes are TRBV28 and TRBJ2-6, with 9 bases that match TRBD1. Unmatched junction bases numbered 18, after V lost 8 bases and J lost 1 base. The CDR3 spans 20 residues. Germline CDR1 MDHEN, CDR2 SYDVKM. CDR3 nucleotide sequence: TGTGCCAGCCTGCACCAAACCGGGACAGGGAGGTATTCTGGGGCCAACGTCCTGACTTTC. This gives the protein CASLHQTGTGRYSGANVLTF. Full variable domain (outside the CDR3, taken from reference TRBV28 and TRBJ2-6): DVKVTQSSRYLVKRTGEKVFLECVQDMDHENMFWYRQDPGLGLRLIYFSYDVKMKEKGDIPEGYSVSREKKERFSLILESASTNQTSMYLCASLHQTGTGRYSGANVLTFGAGSRLTVL.

The chain joins TRBV6-5 to TRBJ2-1; TRBD2 matches at 12 bases. Trimming removed 1 base from V and 10 bases from J; junction bases left unmatched: 5. Germline-derived CDR1 and CDR2 are MNHEY and SVGAGI. The length of the CDR3 is 15 residues. The CDR3 bases are TGTGCCAGCAGTTACTTGACTAGCGGGAGCCACGAGCAGTTCTTC. This codes for CASSYLTSGSHEQFF.

This sequence joins TRBV29-1 and TRBJ2-7; D not resolved. CDR1 and CDR2 (germline): SQVTM, ANQGSEA. V shed 6 bases and J shed 2 bases, with 14 bases lying between them. This CDR3 spans 13 amino acids. The CDR3 DNA reads TGCAGCGTAGAGGACGACGGTACCTACGAGCAGTACTTC. Translating gives CSVEDDGTYEQYF.

The chain combines TRBV29-1 with TRBJ1-1; no clear D gene. Germline loops: CDR1 SQVTM, CDR2 ANQGSEA. This CDR3 contains 12 residues. The V and J ends lost 6 bases and 5 bases respectively, with 13 bases between them. CDR3 nucleotide sequence: TGCAGCGTGTACCATGGAAGGACTGAAGCTTTCTTT. This gives the protein CSVYHGRTEAFF.

V gene TRBV27 combines with J gene TRBJ2-3, with TRBD2 identical over 8 bases. J was trimmed by 0 bases and V by 5 bases; bases with no gene match: 4. Germline V gene data show CDR1 as MNHEY and CDR2 as SMNVEV (reference sequence). The CDR3 is 15 amino acids. The CDR3 loop reads CASSDSGTSTDTQYF. The CDR3 bases are TGTGCCAGCAGTGATAGCGGGACTAGCACAGATACGCAGTATTTT.

J is TRBJ2-7 and V is TRBV28, with D unresolved. V was shortened by 5 bases and J by 4 bases, with 18 bases between the two germline ends. CDR3 length: 15 residues. CDR1 is MDHEN and CDR2 is SYDVKM in the germline V gene. The CDR3 is CASSPSGLSDYEQYF. The CDR3, as DNA: TGTGCCAGCAGTCCTTCCGGGCTATCCGATTACGAGCAGTACTTC.

The chain couples TRBV10-3 to TRBJ2-3; no firm D call. CDR1 and CDR2 from the germline V gene are ENHRY and SYGVKD. The length of the CDR3 is 12 residues. V was pared by 0 bases and J by 5 bases, with 3 bases between. The CDR3 is CAISESGDTQYF. CDR3 bases: TGTGCCATCAGTGAGTCCGGAGATACGCAGTATTTT.

The V and J genes are TRBV7-9 and TRBJ2-7; 7 bases are shared with TRBD1. The ends lost 1 base at V and 5 bases at J; junction bases unmatched: 5. This CDR3 region has 14 residues. From germline, CDR1 is SEHNR and CDR2 FQNEAQ (reference sequence). The CDR3 nucleotides are TGTGCCAGCAGCTTAGGGGACAGACCCAACGAGCAGTACTTC. Its protein is CASSLGDRPNEQYF.

This clone showed up just once. The chain uses TRBV28 and TRBJ2-3, with D possibly matching TRBD1 (6 bases). V dropped 3 bases and J dropped 6 bases, with 10 bases sitting between them. Germline CDR1 MDHEN, CDR2 SYDVKM. The CDR3 consists of 13 residues. Here the CDR3 DNA reads TGTGCCAGCAGTTTTCTTAGGGGGGATACGCAGTATTTT. Protein: CASSFLRGDTQYF.

In this sample, this clone turned up a few times. The chain carries TRBV19 and TRBJ1-5; D ambiguous. Germline values: CDR1 LNHDA, CDR2 SQIVND (reference sequence). The ends were cut back, 9 bases at V and 2 bases at J, with 14 bases in the middle. This CDR3 has 14 amino acids. CDR3 sequence: CASAELVGNQPQHF. The CDR3 region has the DNA TGTGCCAGCGCGGAGCTAGTAGGCAATCAGCCCCAGCATTTT.

This chain links TRBV12-5 with TRBJ2-7; D uncertain. Trimming removed 0 bases from V and 7 bases from J, with 7 bases in between. CDR3 size: 12 residues. Germline lookup yields CDR1 LGHNT and CDR2 FRNRAP. CDR3 region: CASGLVRIEQYF. In DNA, the CDR3 is TGTGCTAGTGGTTTGGTACGGATTGAGCAGTACTTC.